Included here is one TCR beta chain sequence, with context. This clone was observed a few times. Its cognate antigen has yet to be identified. Base quality data are lacking; no much larger clone is found one base away. Libraries came from the immunoSEQ multiplex PCR assay. TCRdb obtained this table from immuneACCESS and retained in-frame rearrangements with V and J assigned. These tables miss some clones; where compared with another copy, unresolved V genes account for less than half of the shortfall, and the remainder is unexplained. The sample records roughly 24,000 clones, 77% of which are singletons. The biggest ten clones account for less than 25% of the sample. The study evaluated CTLA-4 blockade (ipilimumab) given together with focal radiation therapy in patients who had chemo-refractory metastatic non-small-cell lung cancer. CDR1 MNHEY and CDR2 SVGAGI are derived from the germline V gene. V loses 7 bases of germline sequence and J loses 3 bases, and the interval between the two ends is 15 bases. There are 14 amino acids in the CDR3, from cysteine to phenylalanine inclusive. Only the CDR3 region is kept as DNA, spanning 42 bases read in frame from base 1.

The data belong to a study of radiotherapy plus CTLA-4 blockade in lung cancer (dated by TCRdb to between 2018 and 2020). The study in broad terms: Objective responses were observed in 18% of enrolled patients, and disease control was achieved in approximately 29%.

What the authors observed across the whole study: Increased serum interferon-beta after radiation, together with early dynamic changes in blood T cell clones, were reported to be the strongest predictors of response. TCR clones derived from tumors expanded in peripheral blood after treatment with radiotherapy and ipilimumab.

Sequences were derived from peripheral blood, sampled from a patient treated with radiotherapy plus ipilimumab. The chain is made from TRBV6-5 and TRBJ1-1; TRBD1 might be the D gene, on 6 matching bases. The source of this sequence is a human donor with non-small cell lung cancer that progressed on radiotherapy plus ipilimumab. The sequenced DNA: TGTGCCAGCACAAGGGGGGGTCTAGACACTGAAGCTTTCTTT. This sequence encodes CASTRGGLDTEAFF.